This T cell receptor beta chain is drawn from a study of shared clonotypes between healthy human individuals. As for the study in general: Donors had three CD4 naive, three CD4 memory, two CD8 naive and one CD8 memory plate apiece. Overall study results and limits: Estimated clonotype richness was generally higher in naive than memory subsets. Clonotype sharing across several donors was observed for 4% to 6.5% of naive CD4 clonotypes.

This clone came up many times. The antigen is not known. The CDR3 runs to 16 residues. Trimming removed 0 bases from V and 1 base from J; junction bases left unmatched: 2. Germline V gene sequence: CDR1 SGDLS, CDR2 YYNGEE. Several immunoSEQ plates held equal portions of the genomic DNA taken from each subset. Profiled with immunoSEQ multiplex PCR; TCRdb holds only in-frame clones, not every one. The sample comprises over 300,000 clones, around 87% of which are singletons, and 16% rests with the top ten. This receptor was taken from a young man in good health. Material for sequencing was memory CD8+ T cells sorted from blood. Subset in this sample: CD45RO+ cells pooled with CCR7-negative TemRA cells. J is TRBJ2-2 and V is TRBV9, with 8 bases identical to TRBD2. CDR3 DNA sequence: TGTGCCAGCAGCGTAGAAACTAGCGGGAACACCGGGGAGCTGTTTTTT. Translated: CASSVETSGNTGELFF.